Each of the 6 T cell receptor beta chains below was sequenced from the same sample in a study of blood T cell repertoires in COVID-19. Assay: immunoSEQ multiplex PCR; the TCRdb copy retains only in-frame clones and omits some. The data hold some 340,000 clones, with 85% to 95% observed a single time. Sequenced: PBMCs or T cells enriched from blood (not recorded which). The receptors shown here come from a woman aged 25 to 39 who had been exposed to COVID-19.

The genes are TRBV7-9 and TRBJ2-2; TRBD1 matches at 9 bases. Trimming removed 7 bases from V and 6 bases from J; junction bases left unmatched: 9. The CDR3 totals 15 residues. Germline CDR1 reads SEHNR; CDR2 reads FQNEAQ (reference sequence). CDR3 protein: CASNLDRGLAGELFF. In nucleotides, the CDR3 is TGTGCCAGCAACTTGGACAGGGGACTTGCCGGGGAGCTGTTTTTT.

The chain combines TRBV7-3 with TRBJ2-2; perhaps TRBD1 as D (6 bases). Germline CDR1 SGHTA, CDR2 FQGTGA. Trimming took off 9 bases at V and 1 base at J, with 18 bases between the two ends. The CDR3 consists of 16 residues. The CDR3 protein is CASARLARGNTGELFF. The CDR3 coding sequence is TGTGCCAGTGCAAGGCTGGCCAGGGGGAACACCGGGGAGCTGTTTTTT.

The CDR3 nucleotides read TGTGCCAGCAGCTTAAAACAGGGATTTGGCTACACCTTC. Encoded protein: CASSLKQGFGYTF. The chain couples TRBV7-2 to TRBJ1-2; perhaps TRBD1 as D (6 bases). The CDR3 runs to 13 residues. Looked up from germline, CDR1 is SGHTA and CDR2 is FQGNSA. Trimming took off 2 bases at V and 7 bases at J, with 11 bases between the two ends.

CDR3 sequence reads: CASSQWAIGIDTQYF. Here the CDR3 DNA reads TGCGCCAGCAGCCAGTGGGCCATTGGTATCGATACGCAGTATTTT. The chain carries TRBV4-1 and TRBJ2-3; D ambiguous. Trimming pared 3 bases from V and 6 bases from J, leaving 16 bases between. In germline, CDR1 is MGHRA, CDR2 YSYEKL. CDR3 size: 15 residues.

The chain uses TRBV5-5 and TRBJ1-3; D is undetermined. The CDR3 covers 15 residues. V lost 4 bases and J 0 bases, leaving 11 bases between the germline ends. Germline CDR1 and CDR2: SGHKS and YYEKEE (reference sequence). The CDR3 spells CASSADLGSGNTIYF. The CDR3 DNA reads as TGTGCCAGCAGCGCGGACTTAGGCTCTGGAAACACCATATATTTT.

This sequence joins TRBV18 and TRBJ2-7, with 7 nucleotides matching TRBD2. The CDR3 extends over 15 amino acids. CDR1 and CDR2 (germline): KGHSH, LQKENI. V was clipped by 3 bases and J by 6 bases; unmatched bases: 11. The CDR3 nucleotides read TGTGCCAGCTCACCGGGGGAGGGTTCCTTGGGCGAGCAGTACTTC. Translation gives CASSPGEGSLGEQYF.